The clone carrying this TCR beta chain was seen a few times. These data belong to a study of blood T cell repertoires in COVID-19. Turning to the study itself: Samples came from the United States, Italy and Spain, spanning acute and convalescent COVID-19. From T cells, B-cell-depleted T cells, or PBMCs came the material, which was cDNA or gDNA.

As handled by the study authors: The authors estimated nucleated cell counts from reference gene primer amplification. Sequencing was performed with immunoSEQ multiplex PCR; in TCRdb, only in-frame clones are kept and a portion is missing. V and J calls and clone size are as listed in that table; D and trimming were resolved from the DNA. The sample gives around 25,000 clones, 90% to 95% of which show up once; less than 20% is in the top ten. V was cut by 3 bases and J by 14 bases, with 11 bases left in between. Germline CDR1 reads SEHNR; CDR2 reads FQNEAQ (reference sequence). The CDR3 runs 11 residues.

The chain couples TRBV7-9 to TRBJ2-1; tentatively, D is TRBD1 (5 bases). The TCR comes from a human donor with active COVID-19. The donor label of this sample is uncertain. The specimen was peripheral blood. CDR3 DNA sequence: TGTGCCAGCAGCTTGACAGTAGGGGAGTTCTTC. It translates to CASSLTVGEFF.